This TCR beta chain was sequenced during a study of blood T cell repertoires in COVID-19. About the study: Researchers got acute and convalescent COVID-19 samples from the United States, Italy and Spain.

Some clones are missing from TCRdb's copy, which holds only in-frame ones; the method was immunoSEQ multiplex PCR. The sample lists about 35,000 clones, 80% to 90% occurring once. Germline V gene data show CDR1 as SGHDN and CDR2 as FVKESK. Trimming took off 0 bases at V and 11 bases at J, with 16 bases between the two ends. The CDR3 has 14 residues. This clonotype originated in a human donor in a cohort sampled during active COVID-19. Input material: peripheral blood. J is TRBJ1-1 and V is TRBV14, with a tentative D call TRBD1 (5 bases). CDR3 protein: CASSQDKGAPNAFF. DNA for the CDR3: TGTGCCAGCAGCCAAGATAAAGGGGCTCCGAATGCTTTCTTT.